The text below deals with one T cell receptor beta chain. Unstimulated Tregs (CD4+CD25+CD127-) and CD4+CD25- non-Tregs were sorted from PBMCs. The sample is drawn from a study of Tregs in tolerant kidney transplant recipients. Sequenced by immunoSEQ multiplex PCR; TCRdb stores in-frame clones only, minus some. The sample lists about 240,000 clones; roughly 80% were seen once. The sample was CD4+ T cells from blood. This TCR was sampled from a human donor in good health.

DNA of the CDR3: TGTGCCAGCAGCAGGGACAGACAAAAGCCCCAGCATTTT. This encodes CASSRDRQKPQHF. This rearrangement joins TRBV6-5 to TRBJ1-5, with 7 nucleotides matching TRBD1. The CDR3 extends over 13 amino acids. Germline CDR1 MNHEY, CDR2 SVGAGI. Trimming at V came to 6 bases and at J to 8 bases, leaving 7 bases not matched to a gene.